Presented here are 6 T cell receptor beta chains from one specimen sequenced in a study of technical replicates of blood from several donors. This table comes from immunoSEQ multiplex PCR, and its TCRdb copy is limited to in-frame clones, with some not included. The sample includes more than 65,000 clones, approximately 91% of them seen just once. Sequenced input: T cells isolated from PBMCs. Source of these receptors: a human donor in good health.

The V call is TRBV27, the J call TRBJ2-7; 8 nucleotides align to TRBD1. This CDR3 spans 15 amino acids. Germline CDR1 MNHEY, CDR2 SMNVEV (reference sequence). Germline trimming cut 0 bases from V and 7 bases from J; bases unmatched to any gene: 8. The CDR3, as DNA: TGTGCCAGCAGTTTATCGGGGACAGGTTCCGCAGAGCAGTACTTC. Protein product: CASSLSGTGSAEQYF.

This clone occurred once. The chain combines TRBV7-3 with TRBJ2-1, with 7 bases lining up with TRBD2. J gave up 8 bases and V 3 bases, and 1 base lay outside the gene matches. The CDR3 has 12 residues. Germline values: CDR1 SGHTA, CDR2 FQGTGA. This CDR3 reads CASSFRGDEQFF. The CDR3 DNA reads as TGTGCCAGCAGCTTTCGGGGGGATGAGCAGTTCTTC.

V gene TRBV27 combines with J gene TRBJ2-1; the D is unclear. Germline CDR1 and CDR2: MNHEY and SMNVEV (reference sequence). V gave up 2 bases and J gave up 4 bases, with 6 bases separating them. The CDR3 consists of 13 residues. CDR3 sequence reads: CASSLGVYNEQFF. The CDR3 DNA reads as TGTGCCAGCAGTTTAGGAGTTTACAATGAGCAGTTCTTC.

V is TRBV28 and J is TRBJ1-1, with a tentative D call TRBD1 (5 bases). Trimming shortened V by 7 bases and J by 3 bases, and 18 bases separated the two germline ends. Looked up from germline, CDR1 is MDHEN and CDR2 is SYDVKM. The length of the CDR3 is 15 residues. The CDR3, as DNA: TGTGCCAGCAATAACGGGGAGGGGTGGGACACTGAAGCTTTCTTT. Its translation: CASNNGEGWDTEAFF.

This clone was detected once. The rearrangement joins TRBV27 to TRBJ2-1, with D possibly matching TRBD2 (6 bases). CDR3 size: 13 residues. From germline, CDR1 is MNHEY and CDR2 SMNVEV (reference sequence). V dropped 6 bases and J dropped 9 bases, with 15 bases sitting between them. CDR3 protein: CASRISGYFEQFF. Here the CDR3 DNA reads TGTGCCAGCAGAATAAGCGGGTATTTTGAGCAGTTCTTC.

The chain combines TRBV6-5 with TRBJ1-1; D perhaps matches TRBD1 (5 bases). V lost 0 bases and J lost 3, with 14 bases in between. The CDR3 runs 16 residues. The germline V gene has CDR1 MNHEY and CDR2 SVGAGI. CDR3 in amino acids: CASSYSMPGLDTEAFF. The CDR3 region has the DNA TGTGCCAGCAGTTACTCGATGCCAGGGTTGGACACTGAAGCTTTCTTT.